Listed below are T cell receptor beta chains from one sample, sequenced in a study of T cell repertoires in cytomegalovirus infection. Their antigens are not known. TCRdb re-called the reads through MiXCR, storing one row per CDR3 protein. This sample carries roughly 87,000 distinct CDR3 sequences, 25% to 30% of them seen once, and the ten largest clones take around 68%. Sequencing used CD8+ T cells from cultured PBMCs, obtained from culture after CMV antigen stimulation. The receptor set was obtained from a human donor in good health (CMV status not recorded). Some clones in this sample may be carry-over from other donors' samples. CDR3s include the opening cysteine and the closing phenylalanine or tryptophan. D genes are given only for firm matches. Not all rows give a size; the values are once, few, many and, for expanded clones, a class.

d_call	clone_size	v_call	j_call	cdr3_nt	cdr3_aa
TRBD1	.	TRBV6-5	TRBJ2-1	TGTGCCAGCAGTTACATGGACAGGGCCTACAATGAGCAGTTCTTC	CASSYMDRAYNEQFF
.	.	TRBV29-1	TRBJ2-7	TGCAGTGCTAGGTCCTACTACTCCTACGAGCAGTACTTC	CSARSYYSYEQYF
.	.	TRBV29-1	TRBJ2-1	TGCAGCGCTTCGGACGAGCGCAATGAGCAGTTCTTC	CSASDERNEQFF
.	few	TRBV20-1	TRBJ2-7	TGCAGTGCTAGAGGCCGGGACACCAACGAGCAGTACTTC	CSARGRDTNEQYF
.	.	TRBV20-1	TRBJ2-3	TGCAGTGCTAGACCGGGGGTTTTCACAGATACGCAGTATTTT	CSARPGVFTDTQYF
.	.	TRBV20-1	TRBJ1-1	TGCAGTGTTCTCCCGGGCGCTATGGACACTGAAGCTTTCTTT	CSVLPGAMDTEAFF
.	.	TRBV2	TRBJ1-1	TGTGCCAACAAACCGTTGAACACTGAAGCTTTCTTT	CANKPLNTEAFF
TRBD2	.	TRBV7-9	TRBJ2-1	TGTGCCAGCAGCTTCGAGGATAGCGGGGGGGTAAATGAGCAGTTCTTC	CASSFEDSGGVNEQFF
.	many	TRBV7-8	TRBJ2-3	TGTGCCAGCACCGCGGGCACAGATACGCAGTATTTT	CASTAGTDTQYF
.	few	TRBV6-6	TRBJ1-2	TGTGCCAGCAGGGGACAAAGGGACTATGGCTACACCTTC	CASRGQRDYGYTF
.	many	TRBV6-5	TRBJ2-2	TGTGCCAGCAGTTACTCCTCCACCGGGGAGCTGTTTTTT	CASSYSSTGELFF
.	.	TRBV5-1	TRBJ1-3	TGCGCCAGCAGCGTGGACCGGGCCTCTGGAAACACCATATATTTT	CASSVDRASGNTIYF
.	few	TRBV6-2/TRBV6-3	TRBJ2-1	TGTGCCGGTTCCGGCAGCCTATACAATGAGCAGTTCTTC	CAGSGSLYNEQFF
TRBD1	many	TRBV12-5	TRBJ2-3	TGTGCTAGTGGTGTGGGACAGAGCACAGATACGCAGTATTTT	CASGVGQSTDTQYF
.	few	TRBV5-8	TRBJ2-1	TGTGCCAGCAGCAAGGGGGGGGCCTACAATGAGCAGTTCTTC	CASSKGGAYNEQFF
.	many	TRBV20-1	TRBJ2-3	TGCAGTGCTAGAGATGCGATGGGAGGCACAGATACGCAGTATTTT	CSARDAMGGTDTQYF